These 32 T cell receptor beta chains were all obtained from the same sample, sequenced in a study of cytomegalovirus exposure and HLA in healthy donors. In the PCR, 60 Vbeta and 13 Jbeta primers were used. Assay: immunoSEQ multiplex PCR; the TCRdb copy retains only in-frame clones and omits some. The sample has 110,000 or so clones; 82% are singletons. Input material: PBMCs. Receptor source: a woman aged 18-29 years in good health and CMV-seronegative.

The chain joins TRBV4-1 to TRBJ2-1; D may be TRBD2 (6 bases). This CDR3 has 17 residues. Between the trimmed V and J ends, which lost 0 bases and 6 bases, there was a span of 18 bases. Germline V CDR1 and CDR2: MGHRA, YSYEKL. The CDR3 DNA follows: TGCGCCAGCAGCCAAGATCTATATACGCGGGGTGGCAATGAGCAGTTCTTC. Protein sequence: CASSQDLYTRGGNEQFF.

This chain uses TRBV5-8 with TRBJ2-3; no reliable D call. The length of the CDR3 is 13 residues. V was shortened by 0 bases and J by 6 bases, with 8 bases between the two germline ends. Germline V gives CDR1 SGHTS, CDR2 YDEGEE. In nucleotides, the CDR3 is TGTGCCAGCAGCTTGGGACTTTCCGATACGCAGTATTTT. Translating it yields CASSLGLSDTQYF.

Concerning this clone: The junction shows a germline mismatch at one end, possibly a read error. The CDR3 region has the DNA TGTGCTAGCACAGCGGGAGGGCCGAACACCGGGGAGCTGTTTTTT. Translated, it gives CASTAGGPNTGELFF. The chain has TRBV7-7 and TRBJ2-2, with 10 positions matching TRBD2. CDR1 SSHAT and CDR2 FNYEAQ come from the germline V gene (reference sequence). CDR3 length: 15 amino acids.

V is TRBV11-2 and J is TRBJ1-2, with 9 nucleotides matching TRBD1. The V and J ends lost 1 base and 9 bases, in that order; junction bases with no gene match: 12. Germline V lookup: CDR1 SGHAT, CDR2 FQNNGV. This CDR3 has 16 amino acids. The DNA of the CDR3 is TGTGCCAGCAGCTTAGGGGACTACGGGACAGGGATAAGCTACACCTTC. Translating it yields CASSLGDYGTGISYTF.

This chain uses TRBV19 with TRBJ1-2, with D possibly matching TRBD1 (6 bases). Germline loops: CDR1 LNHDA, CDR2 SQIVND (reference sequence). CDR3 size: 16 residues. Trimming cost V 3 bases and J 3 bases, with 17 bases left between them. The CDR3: CASSMSTGTSDYGYTF. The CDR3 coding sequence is TGTGCCAGTAGTATGTCCACAGGGACGAGTGACTATGGCTACACCTTC.

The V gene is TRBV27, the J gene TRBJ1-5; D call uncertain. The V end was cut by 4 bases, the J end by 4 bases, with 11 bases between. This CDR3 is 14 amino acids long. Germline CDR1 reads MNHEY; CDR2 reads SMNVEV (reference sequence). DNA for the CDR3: TGTGCCAGCAGTTCTGCTACCGGGAATCAGCCCCAGCATTTT. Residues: CASSSATGNQPQHF.

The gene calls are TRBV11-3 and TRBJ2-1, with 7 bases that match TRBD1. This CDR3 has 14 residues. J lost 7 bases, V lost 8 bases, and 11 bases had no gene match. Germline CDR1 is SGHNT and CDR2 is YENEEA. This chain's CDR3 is CASASEGRGNEQFF. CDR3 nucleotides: TGTGCCAGCGCCAGTGAGGGCAGGGGGAATGAGCAGTTCTTC.

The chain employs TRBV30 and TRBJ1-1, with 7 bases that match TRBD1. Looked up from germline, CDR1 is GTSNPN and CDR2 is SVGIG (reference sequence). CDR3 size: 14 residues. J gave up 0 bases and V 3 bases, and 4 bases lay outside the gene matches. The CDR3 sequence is CAWSYTGVNTEAFF. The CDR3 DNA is TGTGCCTGGAGCTATACAGGGGTGAACACTGAAGCTTTCTTT.

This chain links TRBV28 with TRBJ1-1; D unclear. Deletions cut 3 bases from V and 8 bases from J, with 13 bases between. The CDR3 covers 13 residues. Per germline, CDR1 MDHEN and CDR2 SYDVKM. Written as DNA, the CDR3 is TGTGCCAGCAGTTTCCCCACAGATTCCGAAGCTTTCTTT. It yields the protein CASSFPTDSEAFF.

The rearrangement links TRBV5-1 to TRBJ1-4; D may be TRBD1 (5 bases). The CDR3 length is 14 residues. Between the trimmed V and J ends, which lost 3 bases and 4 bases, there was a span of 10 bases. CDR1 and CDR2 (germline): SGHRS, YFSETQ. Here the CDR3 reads CASSSDGHNEKLFF. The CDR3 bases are TGCGCCAGCAGCTCAGACGGACATAATGAAAAACTGTTTTTT.

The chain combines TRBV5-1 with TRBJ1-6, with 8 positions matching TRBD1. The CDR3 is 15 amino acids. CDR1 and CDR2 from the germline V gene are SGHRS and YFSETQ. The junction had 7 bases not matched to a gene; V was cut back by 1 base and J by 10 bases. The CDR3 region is CASSLNRDRRSPLHF. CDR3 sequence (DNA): TGCGCCAGCAGCTTGAACCGGGACAGGCGCTCACCCCTCCACTTT.

In DNA, the CDR3 is TGTGCCAGCAGCCAGGGGGTAACCTACTACGAGCAGTACGTC. Its protein product is CASSQGVTYYEQYV. The chain has TRBV11-3 and TRBJ2-7, with 7 bases matching TRBD1. After removal of 5 bases from V and 3 bases from J, the junction contained 7 bases not matched to a gene. This CDR3 has 14 residues. Germline V gene data show CDR1 as SGHNT and CDR2 as YENEEA.

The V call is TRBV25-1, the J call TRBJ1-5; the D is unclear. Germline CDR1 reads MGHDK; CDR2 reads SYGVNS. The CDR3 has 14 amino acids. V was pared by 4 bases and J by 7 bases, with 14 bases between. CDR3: CASSGTGTRQPQHF. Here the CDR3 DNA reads TGTGCCAGCAGTGGGACGGGAACGCGGCAGCCCCAGCATTTT.

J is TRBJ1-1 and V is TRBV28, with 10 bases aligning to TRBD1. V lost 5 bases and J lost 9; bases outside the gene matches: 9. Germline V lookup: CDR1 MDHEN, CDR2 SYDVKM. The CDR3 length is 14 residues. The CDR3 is CASSPPTGGFQAFF. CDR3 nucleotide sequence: TGTGCCAGCAGTCCCCCGACAGGGGGCTTTCAAGCTTTCTTT.

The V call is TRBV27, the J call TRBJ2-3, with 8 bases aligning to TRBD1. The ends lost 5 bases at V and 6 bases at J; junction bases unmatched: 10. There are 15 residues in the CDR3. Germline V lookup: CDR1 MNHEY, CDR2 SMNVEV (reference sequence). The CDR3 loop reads CASSPLDREIDTQYF. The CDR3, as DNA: TGTGCCAGCAGTCCGCTGGACAGGGAAATTGATACGCAGTATTTT.

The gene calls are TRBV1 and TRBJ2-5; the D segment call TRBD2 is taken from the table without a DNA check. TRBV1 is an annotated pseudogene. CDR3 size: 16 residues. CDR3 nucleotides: TGCACCAGCAGCCCAGGACTAGCGGGGCCACAAGAGACCCAGTACTTC. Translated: CTSSPGLAGPQETQYF.

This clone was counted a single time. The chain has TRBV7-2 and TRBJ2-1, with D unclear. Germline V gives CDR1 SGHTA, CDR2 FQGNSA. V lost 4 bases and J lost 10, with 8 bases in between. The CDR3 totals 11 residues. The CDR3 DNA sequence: TGTGCCAGCAGCTCCCTCGGGGAGCAGTTCTTC. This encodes CASSSLGEQFF. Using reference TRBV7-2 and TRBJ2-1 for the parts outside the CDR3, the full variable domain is GAGVSQSPSNKVTEKGKDVELRCDPISGHTALYWYRQSLGQGLEFLIYFQGNSAPDKSGLPSDRFSAERTGGSVSTLTIQRTQQEDSAVYLCASSSLGEQFFGPGTRLTVL.

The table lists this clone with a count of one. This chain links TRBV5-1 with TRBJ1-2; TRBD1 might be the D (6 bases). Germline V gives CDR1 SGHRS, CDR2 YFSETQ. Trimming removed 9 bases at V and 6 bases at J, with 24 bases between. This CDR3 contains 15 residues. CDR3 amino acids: CATSTQEGDIDGYTF. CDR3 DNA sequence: TGCGCCACCTCTACCCAAGAGGGGGATATAGATGGCTACACCTTC. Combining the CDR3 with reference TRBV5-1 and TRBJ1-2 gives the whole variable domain KAGVTQTPRYLIKTRGQQVTLSCSPISGHRSVSWYQQTPGQGLQFLFEYFSETQRNKGNFPGRFSGRQFSNSRSEMNVSTLELGDSALYLCATSTQEGDIDGYTFGSGTRLTVV.

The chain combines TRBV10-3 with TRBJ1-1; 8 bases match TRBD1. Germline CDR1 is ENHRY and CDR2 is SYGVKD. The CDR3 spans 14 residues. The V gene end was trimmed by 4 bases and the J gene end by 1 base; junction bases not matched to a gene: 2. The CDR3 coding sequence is TGTGCCATCAGTGTAGGACAGGGGAACACTGAAGCTTTCTTT. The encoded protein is CAISVGQGNTEAFF.

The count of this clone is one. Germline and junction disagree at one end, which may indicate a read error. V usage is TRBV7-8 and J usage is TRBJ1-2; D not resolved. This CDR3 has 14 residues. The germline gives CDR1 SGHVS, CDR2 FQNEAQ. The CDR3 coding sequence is TGTGCCAGCAGCTTAAAGTTATTCCCCCCCCCTATTGCCTTC. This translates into CASSLKLFPPPIAF.

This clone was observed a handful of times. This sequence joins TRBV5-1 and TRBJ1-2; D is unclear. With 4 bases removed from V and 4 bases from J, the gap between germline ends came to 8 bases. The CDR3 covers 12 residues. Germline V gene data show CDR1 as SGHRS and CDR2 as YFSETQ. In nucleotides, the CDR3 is TGCGCCAGCAGCCCCGGGAGCTATGGCTACACCTTC. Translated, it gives CASSPGSYGYTF.

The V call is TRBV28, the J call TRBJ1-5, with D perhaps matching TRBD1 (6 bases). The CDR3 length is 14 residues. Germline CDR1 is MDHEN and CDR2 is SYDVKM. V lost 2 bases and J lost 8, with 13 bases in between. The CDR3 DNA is TGTGCCAGCAGTTTAGGGGGCGAACAAAAGCCCCAGCATTTT. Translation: CASSLGGEQKPQHF.

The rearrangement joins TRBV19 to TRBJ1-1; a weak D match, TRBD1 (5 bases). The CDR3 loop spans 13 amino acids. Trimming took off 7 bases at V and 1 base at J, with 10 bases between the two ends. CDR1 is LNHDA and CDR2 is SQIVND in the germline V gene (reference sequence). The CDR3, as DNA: TGTGCCAGTACCATAACAGGGAACACTGAAGCTTTCTTT. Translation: CASTITGNTEAFF.

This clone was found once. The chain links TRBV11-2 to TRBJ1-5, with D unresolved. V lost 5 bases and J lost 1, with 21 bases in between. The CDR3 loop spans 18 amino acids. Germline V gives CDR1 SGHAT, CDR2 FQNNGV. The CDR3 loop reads CASSADFPRQRSNQPQHF. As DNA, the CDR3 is TGTGCCAGCAGCGCTGATTTTCCTCGGCAGCGAAGCAATCAGCCCCAGCATTTT.

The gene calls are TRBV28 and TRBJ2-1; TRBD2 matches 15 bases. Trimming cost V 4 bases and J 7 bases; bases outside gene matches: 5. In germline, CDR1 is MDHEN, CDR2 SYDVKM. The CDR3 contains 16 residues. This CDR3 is CASSSPGLAGGNEQFF. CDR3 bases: TGTGCCAGCAGTTCCCCGGGACTAGCGGGAGGTAATGAGCAGTTCTTC.

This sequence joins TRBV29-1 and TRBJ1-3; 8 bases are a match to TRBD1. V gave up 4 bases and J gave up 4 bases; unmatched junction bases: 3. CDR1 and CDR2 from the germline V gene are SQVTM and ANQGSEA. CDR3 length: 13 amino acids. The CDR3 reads CSVARQGGNTIYF. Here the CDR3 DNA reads TGCAGCGTTGCCCGACAGGGGGGAAACACCATATATTTT.

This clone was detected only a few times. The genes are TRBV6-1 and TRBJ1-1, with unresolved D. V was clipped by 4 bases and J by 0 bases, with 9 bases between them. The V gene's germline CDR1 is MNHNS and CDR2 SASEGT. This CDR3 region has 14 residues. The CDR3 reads CASSVRGLNTEAFF. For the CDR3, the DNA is TGTGCCAGCAGTGTCCGTGGCTTGAACACTGAAGCTTTCTTT.

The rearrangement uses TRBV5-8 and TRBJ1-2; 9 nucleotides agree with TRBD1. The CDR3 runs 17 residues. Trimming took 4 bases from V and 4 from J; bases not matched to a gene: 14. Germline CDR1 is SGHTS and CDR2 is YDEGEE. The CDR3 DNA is TGTGCCAGCAGCCACTCGGGACAGGGTGCAGGGGGCTATGGCTACACCTTC. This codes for CASSHSGQGAGGYGYTF.

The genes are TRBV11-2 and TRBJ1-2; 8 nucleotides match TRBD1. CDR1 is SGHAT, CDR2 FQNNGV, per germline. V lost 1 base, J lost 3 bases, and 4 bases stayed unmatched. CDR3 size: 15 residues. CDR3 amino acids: CASSLAPTGDYGYTF. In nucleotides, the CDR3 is TGTGCCAGCAGCTTAGCCCCGACAGGGGACTATGGCTACACCTTC.

For the CDR3, the DNA is TGTGCCAGCAGTGAAGTGGGGGACTCTAGCACAGATACGCAGTATTTT. Translation: CASSEVGDSSTDTQYF. V and J are TRBV6-1 and TRBJ2-3, with a possible D match to TRBD2 (6 bases). The CDR3 loop spans 16 amino acids. V was cut by 1 base and J by 0 bases, with 11 bases left in between. Germline CDR1 reads MNHNS; CDR2 reads SASEGT.

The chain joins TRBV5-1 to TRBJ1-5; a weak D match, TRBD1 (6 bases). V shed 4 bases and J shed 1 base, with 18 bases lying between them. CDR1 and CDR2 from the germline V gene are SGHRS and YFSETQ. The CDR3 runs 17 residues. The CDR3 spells CASSPLDSTRSNQPQHF. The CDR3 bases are TGCGCCAGCAGCCCCCTGGACAGCACCCGAAGCAATCAGCCCCAGCATTTT.

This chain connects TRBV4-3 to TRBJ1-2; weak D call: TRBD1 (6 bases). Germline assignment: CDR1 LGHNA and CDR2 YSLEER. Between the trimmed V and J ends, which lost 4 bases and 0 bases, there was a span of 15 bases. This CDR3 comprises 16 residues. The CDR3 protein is CASSPFGGASNYGYTF. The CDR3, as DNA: TGCGCCAGCAGCCCGTTCGGGGGGGCTTCTAACTATGGCTACACCTTC.